These 18 T cell receptor beta chains share one sample of origin, sequenced in a study of graft-versus-host responses after intestinal transplantation. TCRdb's table, derived via immunoSEQ multiplex PCR, lists solely in-frame clones and lacks some. The table lists 80,000 to 100,000 clones, around four fifths of them singletons. No antigen is known for these receptors. Source: unstimulated CD8+ T cells sorted from spleen or lymph node cells, taken before intestinal transplant. These TCRs come from a human donor who received an intestinal transplant.

CDR3 sequence: CASSLGAGAYNEQFF. The CDR3 coding sequence is TGTGCCAGCAGCTTGGGGGCGGGAGCCTACAATGAGCAGTTCTTC. V and J are TRBV7-6 and TRBJ2-1, with D perhaps TRBD2 (7 bases). This CDR3 has 15 residues. Trimming took 3 bases from V and 2 from J, leaving 11 bases between them. In germline, CDR1 is SGHVS, CDR2 FNYEAQ.

The V gene is TRBV5-6, the J gene TRBJ2-5; 7 bases align to TRBD1. Judging by the DNA end, TRBJ2-7 fits better; the J call may be wrong. Germline CDR1 reads SGHDT; CDR2 reads YYEEEE. This CDR3 is 14 amino acids long. The CDR3 DNA reads as TGTGCCAGCAGCAGTCCGGGACAGAGCTACGAGCAGTACTTC. Amino acid sequence: CASSSPGQSYEQYF.

The rearrangement joins TRBV6-6 to TRBJ2-5; D is uncertain. This CDR3 comprises 16 residues. In germline, CDR1 is MNHNY, CDR2 SVGAGI (reference sequence). Trimming left V 0 bases short and J 2 bases short, with 13 bases between. CDR3 sequence reads: CASSYSSIESQETQYF. CDR3 bases: TGTGCCAGCAGTTACTCGAGTATAGAAAGTCAAGAGACCCAGTACTTC.

V gene TRBV25-1 combines with J gene TRBJ1-5; 7 bases align to TRBD1. Germline CDR1 MGHDK, CDR2 SYGVNS. V dropped 4 bases and J dropped 0; count of bases not matched to a gene: 3. The CDR3 covers 15 residues. The CDR3: CASSAGTASNQPQHF. CDR3 DNA: TGTGCCAGCAGTGCGGGGACAGCTAGCAATCAGCCCCAGCATTTT.

The rearrangement joins TRBV30 to TRBJ1-5; D is undetermined. From germline, CDR1 is GTSNPN and CDR2 SVGIG (reference sequence). CDR3 length equals 12 residues. The germline V and J ends were trimmed by 1 base and 3 bases, with 4 bases remaining between them. The CDR3 nucleotides are TGTGCCTGGAGTGGGGACAATCAGCCCCAGCATTTT. Protein product: CAWSGDNQPQHF.

The chain joins TRBV5-6 to TRBJ2-7; 8 nucleotides match TRBD1. V lost 4 bases, J lost 5 bases, and 8 bases stayed unmatched. Germline assignment: CDR1 SGHDT and CDR2 YYEEEE. The length of the CDR3 is 14 residues. CDR3 DNA sequence: TGTGCCAGCAGCATGGACAGGGACGGCGACGAGCAGTACTTC. Its protein is CASSMDRDGDEQYF.

Only one count was recorded for this clone. The chain recombines TRBV6-5 with TRBJ1-2, with TRBD1 as a possible D gene (5 bases). The V end lost 5 bases, the J end lost 4 bases, and 11 bases lay between the germline ends. The CDR3 has 13 amino acids. Germline CDR1 and CDR2: MNHEY and SVGAGI. The CDR3 loop reads CASSAGPSYGYTF. The DNA of the CDR3 is TGTGCCAGCAGTGCGGGACCCAGCTATGGCTACACCTTC.

The chain links TRBV6-4 to TRBJ2-3; 9 bases line up with TRBD2. This CDR3 spans 16 amino acids. V lost 0 bases and J lost 2; bases outside the gene matches: 3. Germline CDR1 is MRHNA and CDR2 is SNTAGT. Here the CDR3 DNA reads TGTGCCAGCAGTGACTCGGCTAGCGGGGACACAGATACGCAGTATTTT. Protein: CASSDSASGDTDTQYF.

The rearrangement uses TRBV19 and TRBJ2-7, with a weak D call TRBD1 (6 bases). Germline V gene data show CDR1 as LNHDA and CDR2 as SQIVND (reference sequence). The V end was cut by 3 bases, the J end by 5 bases, with 11 bases between. CDR3 length: 13 amino acids. The CDR3 DNA reads as TGTGCCAGTAGTATTTGGGCAGGGGACGAGCAGTACTTC. Translated: CASSIWAGDEQYF.

This clone was detected a few times. The genes are TRBV28 and TRBJ1-5; 8 bases align to TRBD1. The CDR3 consists of 15 residues. After removal of 2 bases from V and 11 bases from J, the junction contained 11 bases not matched to a gene. Per the germline V gene, CDR1 is MDHEN and CDR2 is SYDVKM. CDR3 sequence (DNA): TGTGCCAGCAGTTTAGCCCCCGGACAGGGAGTAGCCCAGCATTTT. As protein: CASSLAPGQGVAQHF.

A few counts support this clone. This chain uses TRBV10-2 with TRBJ2-1, with TRBD1 identical over 8 bases. V shed 7 bases, J shed 6 bases, and the junction held 8 bases outside the gene matches. This CDR3 is built from 14 residues. Germline V CDR1 and CDR2: WSHSY, SAAADI. CDR3 coding DNA: TGCGCCAGCAATTTCGACAGGGGAGGCAATGAGCAGTTCTTC. It is translated as CASNFDRGGNEQFF.

This rearrangement joins TRBV27 to TRBJ2-7; TRBD2 is a possible D gene (5 bases). V lost 5 bases to trimming and J lost 3 bases, with 17 bases between them. Germline V gene data show CDR1 as MNHEY and CDR2 as SMNVEV (reference sequence). The CDR3 covers 15 residues. In nucleotides, the CDR3 is TGTGCCAGCAGTACGGCAACTAGTAAAAACTACGAGCAGTACTTC. Translating gives CASSTATSKNYEQYF.

This chain joins TRBV6-5 and TRBJ1-2; 8 bases are a match to TRBD1. This CDR3 comprises 16 residues. Germline values: CDR1 MNHEY, CDR2 SVGAGI. The J segment lost 2 bases and the V segment lost 1 base, leaving 6 bases of the junction unmatched. The CDR3 reads CASSYLGTGENYGYTF. In DNA, the CDR3 is TGTGCCAGCAGTTACTTAGGGACAGGAGAAAACTATGGCTACACCTTC.

This chain links TRBV6-5 with TRBJ1-2; 7 positions agree with TRBD1. V lost 5 bases to trimming and J lost 7 bases; unmatched junction nucleotides: 7. The germline V gene encodes CDR1 MNHEY and CDR2 SVGAGI. There are 13 residues in the CDR3. CDR3 loop: CASSPQGIRGYTF. The DNA for the CDR3 is TGTGCCAGCAGTCCACAGGGGATTCGTGGCTACACCTTC.

V gene TRBV5-4 combines with J gene TRBJ1-2, with a possible D match to TRBD1 (5 bases). V lost 4 bases, J lost 4 bases, and 17 bases lay in between. Germline CDR1 is SGHNT and CDR2 is YYREEE (reference sequence). This CDR3 has 15 amino acids. In DNA form, the CDR3 reads TGTGCCAGCAGCGACCGGGACGTAGACGCCTATGGCTACACCTTC. Its protein is CASSDRDVDAYGYTF.

The chain is built from TRBV2 and TRBJ2-7; 8 bases map to TRBD1. This CDR3 spans 15 amino acids. J lost 1 base, V lost 3 bases, and 5 bases had no gene match. Germline V gives CDR1 SNHLY, CDR2 FYNNEI. The CDR3 loop is CASSDDRGNSYEQYF. CDR3 sequence (DNA): TGTGCCAGCAGTGACGACAGGGGAAATTCCTACGAGCAGTACTTC. The variable domain in full, with the rest retrieved from reference TRBV2 and TRBJ2-7, is EPEVTQTPSHQVTQMGQEVILRCVPISNHLYFYWYRQILGQKVEFLVSFYNNEISEKSEIFDDQFSVERPDGSNFTLKIRSTKLEDSAMYFCASSDDRGNSYEQYFGPGTRLTVT.

V is TRBV13 and J is TRBJ1-5; D call uncertain. The ends were cut back, 3 bases at V and 5 bases at J, with 14 bases in the middle. CDR1 and CDR2 from the germline V gene are PRHDT and FYEKMQ (reference sequence). The CDR3 runs to 15 residues. CDR3 nucleotide sequence: TGTGCCAGCAGCTTGAGCACCGCCAAACATCAGCCCCAGCATTTT. Its translation: CASSLSTAKHQPQHF.

The chain joins TRBV27 to TRBJ2-2; D might be TRBD2 (5 bases). The CDR3 length is 15 residues. CDR1 and CDR2 from the germline V gene are MNHEY and SMNVEV (reference sequence). V lost 9 bases to trimming and J lost 4 bases, with 18 bases between them. In DNA, the CDR3 is TGTGCCAGTAGCCGGGATGGTGCGATCACCGGGGAGCTGTTTTTT. Its translation: CASSRDGAITGELFF.